This TCR beta chain originates from a study of cytomegalovirus exposure and HLA in healthy donors. Donors had nominal health at sampling but likely had unrecorded immune exposures. The primer mix had 60 Vbeta and 13 Jbeta primers. Generated by immunoSEQ multiplex PCR, the TCRdb table keeps only in-frame clones and is missing some. This sample contains some 55,000 clones. Germline-derived CDR1 and CDR2 are GTSNPN and SVGIG (reference sequence). V was clipped by 0 bases and J by 13 bases; unmatched bases: 7. The length of the CDR3 is 13 residues. Sequences were obtained from PBMCs. The sequence was obtained from a man in his late teens or twenties in good health and CMV-seropositive. The genes are TRBV30 and TRBJ2-1; 9 bases match TRBD2. Here the CDR3 DNA reads TGTGCCTGGAGTGTATTGCGGGAGGGCAAACAGTTCTTC. Translated: CAWSVLREGKQFF.